Listed below are T cell receptor beta chains from one sample, sequenced in a study of Ad26.COV2.S vaccination and SARS-CoV-2 variants. Clones were sequenced by immunoSEQ multiplex PCR, and TCRdb holds only the in-frame ones, with some missing. The sample has a few hundred thousand clones, 83% seen once; the top ten hold just under 7.5%. The sequencing here drew on peripheral blood, taken in a trial of Ad26.COV2.S vaccine versus placebo. The receptors were gathered from a person aged 18 to 65 who received the Ad26.COV2.S COVID-19 vaccine or a placebo. CDR3s include the opening cysteine and the closing phenylalanine or tryptophan. A D gene is named only where the DNA matches it firmly. Where a row states a size, it is once, few, many or the class of an expanded clone; other rows omit it.

DNA	CDR3	size	D	J	V
TGTGCCAGCAGCCTCGTTGTAAGTCAGCCCCAGCATTTT	CASSLVVSQPQHF	.	.	TRBJ1-5	TRBV27
TGCAGCGTTGCTGAATCGGGGTTGAGCTACACCTTC	CSVAESGLSYTF	.	.	TRBJ1-2	TRBV29-1
TGTGCCACCAGCAGAGAGGGATTCGAGACCCAGTACTTC	CATSREGFETQYF	.	.	TRBJ2-5	TRBV15
TGTGCCAGCAGCCACGACAGGATCTCAACTGGGGCCAACGTCCTGACTTTC	CASSHDRISTGANVLTF	.	.	TRBJ2-6	TRBV5-8
TGCGCCAGCAGCCAGCGCGCTAGCGGGAGGGTAGATACGCAGTATTTT	CASSQRASGRVDTQYF	.	TRBD2	TRBJ2-3	TRBV4-1
TGCAGTGCCAGAGTAAACGGTGAGCAGTTCTTC	CSARVNGEQFF	.	.	TRBJ2-1	TRBV20-1
TGCGCCAGCAGCCAAGACATCCGGGGGCCGTCCAATGAGCAGTTCTTC	CASSQDIRGPSNEQFF	.	.	TRBJ2-1	TRBV4-1
TGTGCCAGCAGGGCCCCGGGGGCGGTTTTGACTGAAGCTTTCTTT	CASRAPGAVLTEAFF	.	.	TRBJ1-1	TRBV27
TGTGCCAGCAGCTTAGTTCCGGGGACAACTAATGAAAAACTGTTTTTT	CASSLVPGTTNEKLFF	.	.	TRBJ1-4	TRBV7-2
TGTGCCAGCAGCTTCTCGGGAATAAACTATGGCTACACCTTC	CASSFSGINYGYTF	.	.	TRBJ1-2	TRBV5-8
TGCAGTGCTTTAAACTATGGCTACACCTTC	CSALNYGYTF	.	.	TRBJ1-2	TRBV20-1
TGTGCCAGCAGCCAAAAGCCCGGGGAGCTGTTTTTT	CASSQKPGELFF	.	.	TRBJ2-2	TRBV3-1/TRBV3-2
TGTGCCAGCCGGGCCACGCGGGAAAAACTGTTTTTT	CASRATREKLFF	once	.	TRBJ1-4	TRBV2
TGTGCCAGCAGCTTAGGCGGCGGGGGAGGAGCTTTCTTT	CASSLGGGGGAFF	few	.	TRBJ1-1	TRBV7-6
TGTGCCAGCATCGGGGACGGGGCCGGGGAGCTGTTTTTT	CASIGDGAGELFF	.	.	TRBJ2-2	TRBV28
TGTGCCAGCAGTTCCCAAATCTACAATGAGCAGTTCTTC	CASSSQIYNEQFF	.	.	TRBJ2-1	TRBV11-2
TGTGCCAGCAGCTTGGCAGGGGAGGGGGTTTGGGAGCAGTACTTC	CASSLAGEGVWEQYF	.	.	TRBJ2-7	TRBV5-6
TGTGCCAGTACCACCAGCGACAGCTCCTACAATGAGCAGTTCTTC	CASTTSDSSYNEQFF	.	.	TRBJ2-1	TRBV19
TGTGCCAGCAGCTGGACAGGGAATGAGCAGTTCTTC	CASSWTGNEQFF	.	TRBD1	TRBJ2-1	TRBV11-2
TGTGCCAGCAGCCAAGAACCTTGGGGACAGAACACCGGGGAGCTGTTTTTT	CASSQEPWGQNTGELFF	.	.	TRBJ2-2	TRBV14
TGTGCCAGCAGCCGACCCCCTCAACAGGCTAGTAATCAGCCCCAGCATTTT	CASSRPPQQASNQPQHF	.	.	TRBJ1-5	TRBV11-2
TGTGCCAGCAGTTTATCTACTCCTAGCCCCGAGCAGTTCTTC	CASSLSTPSPEQFF	.	.	TRBJ2-1	TRBV27
TGTGCCAGCAGCTTAGGGCTTTCACCCCTCCACTTT	CASSLGLSPLHF	once	.	TRBJ1-6	TRBV7-2